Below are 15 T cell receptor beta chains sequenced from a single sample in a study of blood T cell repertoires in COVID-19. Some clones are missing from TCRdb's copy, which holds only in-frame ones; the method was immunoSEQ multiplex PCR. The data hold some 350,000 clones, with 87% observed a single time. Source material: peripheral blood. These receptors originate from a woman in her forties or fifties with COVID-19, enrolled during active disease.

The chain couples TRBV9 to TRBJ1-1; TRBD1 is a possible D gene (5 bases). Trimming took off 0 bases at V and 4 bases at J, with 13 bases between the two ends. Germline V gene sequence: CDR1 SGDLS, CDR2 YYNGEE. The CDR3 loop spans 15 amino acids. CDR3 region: CASSVDRGWVTEAFF. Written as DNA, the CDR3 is TGTGCCAGCAGCGTAGATCGGGGGTGGGTCACTGAAGCTTTCTTT.

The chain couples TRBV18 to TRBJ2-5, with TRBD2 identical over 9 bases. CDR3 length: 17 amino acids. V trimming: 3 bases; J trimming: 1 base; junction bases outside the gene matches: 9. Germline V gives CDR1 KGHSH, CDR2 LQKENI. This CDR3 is CASSPLLGLAGQETQYF. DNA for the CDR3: TGTGCCAGCTCACCTCTACTGGGACTAGCCGGCCAAGAGACCCAGTACTTC.

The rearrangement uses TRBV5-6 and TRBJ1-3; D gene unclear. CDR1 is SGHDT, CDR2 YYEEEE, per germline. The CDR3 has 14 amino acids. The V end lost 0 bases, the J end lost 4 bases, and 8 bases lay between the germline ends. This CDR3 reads CASSLGRAGNTIYF. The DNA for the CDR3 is TGTGCCAGCAGCTTGGGGCGGGCCGGAAACACCATATATTTT.

CDR3 sequence reads: CASRRTSGVAGDTQYF. For the CDR3, the DNA is TGTGCCAGCAGGAGGACTAGCGGGGTGGCGGGCGATACGCAGTATTTT. This rearrangement joins TRBV2 to TRBJ2-3, with TRBD2 matching over 12 bases. V lost 6 bases to trimming and J lost 6 bases; unmatched junction nucleotides: 10. This CDR3 is 16 amino acids long. The germline V gene has CDR1 SNHLY and CDR2 FYNNEI.

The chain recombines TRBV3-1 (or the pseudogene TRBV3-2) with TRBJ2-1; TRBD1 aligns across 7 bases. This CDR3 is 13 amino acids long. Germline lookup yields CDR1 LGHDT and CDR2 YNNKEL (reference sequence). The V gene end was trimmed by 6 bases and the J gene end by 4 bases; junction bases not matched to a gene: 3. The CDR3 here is CASSRDRYNEQFF. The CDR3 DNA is TGTGCCAGCAGTCGGGACAGATACAATGAGCAGTTCTTC.

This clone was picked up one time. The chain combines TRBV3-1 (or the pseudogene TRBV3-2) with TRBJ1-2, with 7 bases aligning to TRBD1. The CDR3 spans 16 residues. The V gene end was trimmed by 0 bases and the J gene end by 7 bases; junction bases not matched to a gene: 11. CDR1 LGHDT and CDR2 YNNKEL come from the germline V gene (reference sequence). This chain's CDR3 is CASSQDINRGIFGYTF. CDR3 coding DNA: TGTGCCAGCAGCCAAGATATCAACAGGGGTATTTTTGGCTACACCTTC.

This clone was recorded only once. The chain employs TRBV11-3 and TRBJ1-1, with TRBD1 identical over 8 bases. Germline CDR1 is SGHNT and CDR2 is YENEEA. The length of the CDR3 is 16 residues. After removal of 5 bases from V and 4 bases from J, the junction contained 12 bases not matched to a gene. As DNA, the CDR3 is TGTGCCAGCAGCCCTGGACAGGGATGGGTGAGCACTGAAGCTTTCTTT. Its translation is CASSPGQGWVSTEAFF.

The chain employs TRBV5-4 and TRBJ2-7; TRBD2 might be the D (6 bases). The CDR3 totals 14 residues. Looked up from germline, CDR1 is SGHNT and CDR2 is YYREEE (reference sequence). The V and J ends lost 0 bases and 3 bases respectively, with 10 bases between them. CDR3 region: CASSLEGGGYEQYF. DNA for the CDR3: TGTGCCAGCAGCTTGGAGGGAGGTGGCTACGAGCAGTACTTC. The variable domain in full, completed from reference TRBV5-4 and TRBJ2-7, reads ETGVTQSPTHLIKTRGQQVTLRCSSQSGHNTVSWYQQALGQGPQFIFQYYREEENGRGNFPPRFSGLQFPNYSSELNVNALELDDSALYLCASSLEGGGYEQYFGPGTRLTVT.

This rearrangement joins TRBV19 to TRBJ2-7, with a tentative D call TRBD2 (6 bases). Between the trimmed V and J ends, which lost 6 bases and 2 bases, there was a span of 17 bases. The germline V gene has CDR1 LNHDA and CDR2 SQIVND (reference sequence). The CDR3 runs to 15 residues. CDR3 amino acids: CASRSAGPSTYEQYF. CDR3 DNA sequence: TGTGCCAGTAGATCAGCGGGTCCATCTACCTACGAGCAGTACTTC.

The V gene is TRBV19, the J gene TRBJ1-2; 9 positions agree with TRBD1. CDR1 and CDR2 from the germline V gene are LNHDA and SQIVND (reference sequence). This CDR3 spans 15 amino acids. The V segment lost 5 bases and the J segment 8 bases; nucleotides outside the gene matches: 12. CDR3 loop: CASSPPRQGVWGYTF. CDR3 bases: TGTGCCAGTAGTCCTCCAAGACAGGGGGTGTGGGGCTACACCTTC.

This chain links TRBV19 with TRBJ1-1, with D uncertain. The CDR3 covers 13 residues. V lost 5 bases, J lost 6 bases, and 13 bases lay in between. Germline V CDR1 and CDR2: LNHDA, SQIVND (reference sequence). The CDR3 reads CASSGSGFAEAFF. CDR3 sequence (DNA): TGTGCCAGTAGTGGATCGGGTTTCGCTGAAGCTTTCTTT. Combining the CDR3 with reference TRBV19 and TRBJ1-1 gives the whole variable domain DGGITQSPKYLFRKEGQNVTLSCEQNLNHDAMYWYRQDPGQGLRLIYYSQIVNDFQKGDIAEGYSVSREKKESFPLTVTSAQKNPTAFYLCASSGSGFAEAFFGQGTRLTVV.

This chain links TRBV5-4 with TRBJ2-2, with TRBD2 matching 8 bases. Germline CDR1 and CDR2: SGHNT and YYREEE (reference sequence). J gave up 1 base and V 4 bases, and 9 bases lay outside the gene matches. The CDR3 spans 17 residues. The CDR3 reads CASSPDVLAVNTGELFF. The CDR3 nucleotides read TGTGCCAGCAGCCCGGACGTACTAGCGGTGAACACCGGGGAGCTGTTTTTT.

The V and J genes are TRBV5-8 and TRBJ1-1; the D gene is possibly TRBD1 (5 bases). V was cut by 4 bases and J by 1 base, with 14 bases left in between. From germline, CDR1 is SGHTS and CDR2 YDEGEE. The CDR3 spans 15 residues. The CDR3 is CASSGLQVWNTEAFF. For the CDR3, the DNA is TGTGCCAGCAGCGGCTTACAGGTCTGGAACACTGAAGCTTTCTTT.

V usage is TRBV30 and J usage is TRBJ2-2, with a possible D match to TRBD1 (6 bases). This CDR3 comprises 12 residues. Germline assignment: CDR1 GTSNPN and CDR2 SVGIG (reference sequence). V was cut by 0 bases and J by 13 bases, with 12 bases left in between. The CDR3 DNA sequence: TGTGCCTGGAGTGTACAGGGTAGGGGGCTGTTTTTT. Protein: CAWSVQGRGLFF. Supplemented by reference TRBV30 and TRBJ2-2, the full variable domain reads SQTIHQWPATLVQPVGSPLSLECTVEGTSNPNLYWYRQAAGRGLQLLFYSVGIGQISSEVPQNLSASRPQDRQFILSSKKLLLSDSGFYLCAWSVQGRGLFFGEGSRLTVL.

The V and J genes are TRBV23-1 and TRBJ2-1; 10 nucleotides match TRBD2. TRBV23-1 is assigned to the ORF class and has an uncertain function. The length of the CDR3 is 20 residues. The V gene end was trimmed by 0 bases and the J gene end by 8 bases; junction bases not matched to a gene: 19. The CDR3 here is CASSQSAVEREGQLFDEQFF. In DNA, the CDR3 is TGCGCCAGCAGTCAATCGGCTGTAGAGCGGGAGGGCCAACTTTTCGATGAGCAGTTCTTC.